A single count supports the clone carrying this TCR beta chain. The CDR3 totals 16 residues. Germline lookup yields CDR1 SGHKS and CDR2 YYEKEE (reference sequence). J was trimmed by 3 bases and V by 1 base; bases with no gene match: 6. These data belong to a study of lymphopenia after photon versus proton radiotherapy. The data were produced by immunoSEQ multiplex PCR, yet TCRdb's version contains in-frame clones alone and is incomplete. Among 25,000 to 35,000 clones listed, about 88% were seen once. The clonotype was recovered from a woman aged 65 to 85 with pancreatic cancer. Some clones in this sample may be carry-over from other donors' samples. The sequenced sample was peripheral blood, obtained from a patient treated with proton-based radiotherapy. The gene calls are TRBV5-5 and TRBJ2-5, with 10 bases identical to TRBD2. CDR3 coding DNA: TGTGCCAGCAGCTTGAGATTGCTAGCGGGAGAAGAGACCCAGTACTTC. It encodes CASSLRLLAGEETQYF.